The 17 T cell receptor beta chains in this list originate from one sample, sequenced in a study of cytomegalovirus exposure and HLA in healthy donors. The PCR had 60 Vbeta and 13 Jbeta primers. This table comes from immunoSEQ multiplex PCR, and its TCRdb copy is limited to in-frame clones, with some not included. This table holds about 160,000 clones, roughly 70% found once. Sequenced: PBMCs. The origin of the receptors is a woman aged 50 to 60 in good health and CMV-seropositive.

This rearrangement joins TRBV14 to TRBJ2-5; 9 bases are shared with TRBD2. The V and J ends lost 1 base and 5 bases, in that order; junction bases with no gene match: 5. The CDR3 sequence is 15 residues long. Looked up from germline, CDR1 is SGHDN and CDR2 is FVKESK. As DNA, the CDR3 is TGTGCCAGCAGCCAAGTGCGGGGGGGCTCTGAGACCCAGTACTTC. This codes for CASSQVRGGSETQYF.

CDR3 DNA sequence: TGTGCCATCAGTGAGTCTTCAGGGGATAGTGGCTACACCTTC. The encoded protein is CAISESSGDSGYTF. This chain connects TRBV10-3 to TRBJ1-2; D perhaps matches TRBD1 (6 bases). The CDR3 contains 14 residues. The V gene lost 0 bases and the J gene lost 7 bases, with 12 bases spanning the gap. Germline loops: CDR1 ENHRY, CDR2 SYGVKD.

This clone showed up just once. The chain employs TRBV2 and TRBJ1-6; D gene uncertain. The V end was cut by 6 bases, the J end by 8 bases, with 5 bases between. Germline values: CDR1 SNHLY, CDR2 FYNNEI. The CDR3 spans 11 residues. In DNA, the CDR3 is TGTGCCAGCAGCCGCGATTCACCCCTCCACTTT. It codes for CASSRDSPLHF.

The rearrangement joins TRBV15 to TRBJ1-6, with a weak D call TRBD1 (5 bases). Germline V gene lookup returns CDR1 LNHNV and CDR2 YYDKDF (reference sequence). This CDR3 is built from 18 residues. V gave up 0 bases and J gave up 0 bases, with 12 bases separating them. The CDR3 coding sequence is TGTGCCACCAGCAGAGATCGGGGGATAAGCTCCTATAATTCACCCCTCCACTTT. Protein product: CATSRDRGISSYNSPLHF. The full variable domain, with the rest looked up from reference TRBV15 and TRBJ1-6, is DAMVIQNPRYQVTQFGKPVTLSCSQTLNHNVMYWYQQKSSQAPKLLFHYYDKDFNNEADTPDNFQSRRPNTSFCFLDIRSPGLGDTAMYLCATSRDRGISSYNSPLHFGNGTRLTVT.

V usage is TRBV5-4 and J usage is TRBJ1-1; 9 bases fit TRBD1. The V and J ends lost 1 base and 4 bases, in that order; junction bases with no gene match: 5. The germline CDR1 and CDR2 sequences are SGHNT and YYREEE (reference sequence). The CDR3 length is 15 residues. The CDR3 sequence is CASSLKETGGTEAFF. As DNA, the CDR3 is TGTGCCAGCAGCTTGAAGGAGACAGGGGGCACTGAAGCTTTCTTT.

The rearrangement joins TRBV7-2 to TRBJ1-2, with D possibly TRBD1 on 6 matching bases. The V gene's germline CDR1 is SGHTA and CDR2 FQGNSA. The length of the CDR3 is 14 residues. Trimming stripped 5 bases from V and 0 bases from J, with 10 bases between. The chain's CDR3 is CASSPDRANYGYTF. DNA for the CDR3: TGTGCCAGCAGCCCGGACAGAGCTAACTATGGCTACACCTTC.

V gene TRBV11-2 combines with J gene TRBJ2-7; the match to TRBD2 covers 14 bases. V shed 5 bases, J shed 1 base, and the junction held 10 bases outside the gene matches. This CDR3 region has 18 residues. The germline V gene encodes CDR1 SGHAT and CDR2 FQNNGV. The CDR3 loop is CASSLTSGGAAGSYEQYF. CDR3 coding DNA: TGTGCCAGCAGCCTGACTAGCGGGGGGGCCGCCGGGTCCTACGAGCAGTACTTC.

The rearrangement uses TRBV2 and TRBJ2-5; 8 positions agree with TRBD2. Germline loops: CDR1 SNHLY, CDR2 FYNNEI. This CDR3 region has 14 residues. Trimming removed 4 bases from V and 4 bases from J; junction bases left unmatched: 5. The CDR3 reads CASSGSSGGETQYF. DNA for the CDR3: TGTGCCAGCAGTGGAAGCAGCGGGGGAGAGACCCAGTACTTC.

The J gene is TRBJ2-3, the V gene TRBV28; 12 bases are a match to TRBD2. Germline V gene sequence: CDR1 MDHEN, CDR2 SYDVKM. The CDR3 length is 14 residues. V lost 5 bases and J lost 6; bases outside the gene matches: 3. The DNA of the CDR3 is TGTGCCAGCAGTCTAGCGGGGGGGTGGGATACGCAGTATTTT. Its translation is CASSLAGGWDTQYF.

This clone was counted a few times. The V and J genes are TRBV6-5 and TRBJ1-4; D perhaps matches TRBD1 (5 bases). Germline CDR1 reads MNHEY; CDR2 reads SVGAGI. The V end lost 2 bases, the J end lost 2 bases, and 9 bases lay between the germline ends. The CDR3 covers 15 residues. CDR3 sequence: CASSYGGGTNEKLFF. Here the CDR3 DNA reads TGTGCCAGCAGTTACGGGGGGGGGACTAATGAAAAACTGTTTTTT.

The gene calls are TRBV7-2 and TRBJ2-1; 11 bases are shared with TRBD2. Germline-derived CDR1 and CDR2 are SGHTA and FQGNSA. With V trimmed by 5 bases and J by 4 bases, 4 bases remained unmatched. The CDR3 is made up of 15 amino acids. The CDR3 DNA sequence: TGTGCCAGCAGCCAGGGACTAGCGGAGTACAATGAGCAGTTCTTC. Residues: CASSQGLAEYNEQFF.

V is TRBV14 and J is TRBJ1-5; D not resolved. The CDR3 has 13 amino acids. Germline CDR1 is SGHDN and CDR2 is FVKESK. V was clipped by 0 bases and J by 4 bases, with 4 bases between them. The CDR3 protein is CASSQDYNQPQHF. CDR3 nucleotide sequence: TGTGCCAGCAGCCAAGATTATAATCAGCCCCAGCATTTT.

The chain has TRBV21-1 and TRBJ1-6. TRBV21-1 is shown as a pseudogene. This CDR3 comprises 17 residues. CDR3 nucleotide sequence: TGTGCCAGCAGCAAACACCGCAGGACGGAGGTTTATTCACCCCTCCACTTT. This encodes CASSKHRRTEVYSPLHF.

This clone was found a few times. This rearrangement joins TRBV6-1 to TRBJ2-6; tentatively, D is TRBD1 (6 bases). Per germline, CDR1 MNHNS and CDR2 SASEGT. The CDR3 sequence is 15 residues long. The germline V and J ends were trimmed by 4 bases and 4 bases, with 11 bases remaining between them. As DNA, the CDR3 is TGTGCCAGCAGTGTAACAGGGCGCGGGGCCAACGTCCTGACTTTC. Protein product: CASSVTGRGANVLTF.

V usage is TRBV9 and J usage is TRBJ2-7; D perhaps matches TRBD1 (6 bases). From germline, CDR1 is SGDLS and CDR2 YYNGEE. With 1 base removed from V and 4 bases from J, the gap between germline ends came to 12 bases. This CDR3 contains 14 residues. For the CDR3, the DNA is TGTGCCAGCAGCGTATTCGGACAGCCTTACGAGCAGTACTTC. Encoded protein: CASSVFGQPYEQYF.

This chain joins TRBV20-1 and TRBJ1-1; D is unclear. In germline, CDR1 is DFQATT, CDR2 SNEGSKA (reference sequence). This CDR3 is built from 11 residues. V lost 5 bases and J lost 14, with 18 bases in between. The CDR3 spells CSAQRSPGDFF. The DNA for the CDR3 is TGCAGTGCTCAGAGATCTCCGGGAGACTTCTTT.

The J gene is TRBJ2-5, the V gene TRBV7-3; D is possibly TRBD2 (6 bases). The CDR3 length is 15 residues. Deletions cut 5 bases from V and 4 bases from J, with 17 bases between. Germline V gives CDR1 SGHTA, CDR2 FQGTGA. CDR3 DNA: TGTGCCAGCAGCCGTTACGGGGGTTTGGGAGAGACCCAGTACTTC. Protein product: CASSRYGGLGETQYF. The full variable domain, in which reference TRBV7-3 and TRBJ2-5 provide the parts outside the CDR3, is GAGVSQTPSNKVTEKGKYVELRCDPISGHTALYWYRQSLGQGPEFLIYFQGTGAADDSGLPNDRFFAVRPEGSVSTLKIQRTERGDSAVYLCASSRYGGLGETQYFGPGTRLLVL.